Presented here are 5 T cell receptor beta chains from one specimen sequenced in a study of T cell responses to AZD1222 COVID-19 vaccine. The table came from immunoSEQ multiplex PCR; TCRdb's copy has only in-frame clones and leaves some out. Of 200,000 or so clones listed, around 86% are singletons. Sequencing was performed on peripheral blood, taken on day 0 of MenACWY control vaccination. The source is an adult in good health.

The chain uses TRBV7-3 and TRBJ2-1; 13 bases match TRBD2. In germline, CDR1 is SGHTA, CDR2 FQGTGA. The CDR3 totals 13 residues. After removal of 8 bases from V and 8 bases from J, the junction contained 3 bases not matched to a gene. The CDR3 DNA sequence: TGTGCCAGCGGGACTAGCGGGAAGGATGAGCAGTTCTTC. As protein: CASGTSGKDEQFF.

This clone appeared once. The chain has TRBV7-9 and TRBJ2-7, with no clear D. This CDR3 has 11 residues. Germline CDR1 reads SEHNR; CDR2 reads FQNEAQ (reference sequence). The ends were cut back, 3 bases at V and 7 bases at J, with 7 bases in the middle. The CDR3 reads CASSLQREQYF. As DNA, the CDR3 is TGTGCCAGCAGCTTGCAGAGGGAGCAGTACTTC. The full variable domain, rest sourced from reference TRBV7-9 and TRBJ2-7, is DTGVSQNPRHKITKRGQNVTFRCDPISEHNRLYWYRQTLGQGPEFLTYFQNEAQLEKSRLLSDRFSAERPKGSFSTLEIQRTEQGDSAMYLCASSLQREQYFGPGTRLTVT.

This clone showed up just once. The chain carries TRBV4-1 and TRBJ2-5; 10 nucleotides line up with TRBD2. The V gene's germline CDR1 is MGHRA and CDR2 YSYEKL. Losses at the gene ends were 1 base for V and 1 base for J; bases not matched to a gene: 0. This CDR3 has 15 residues. For the CDR3, the DNA is TGCGCCAGCAGCCAAGGGACTAGCGGCCAAGAGACCCAGTACTTC. It yields the protein CASSQGTSGQETQYF.

The chain combines TRBV10-3 with TRBJ2-2, with D hard to call. V gave up 8 bases and J gave up 4 bases, with 14 bases separating them. The CDR3 spans 14 residues. Germline V lookup: CDR1 ENHRY, CDR2 SYGVKD. The chain's CDR3 is CAIGQGKTTGELFF. The CDR3 bases are TGTGCCATCGGCCAAGGGAAGACCACCGGGGAGCTGTTTTTT.

The chain links TRBV2 to TRBJ2-7, with 7 bases lining up with TRBD1. Per germline, CDR1 SNHLY and CDR2 FYNNEI. The CDR3 is 12 amino acids. After removal of 9 bases from V and 2 bases from J, the junction contained 4 bases not matched to a gene. The CDR3 protein is CARADRPYEQYF. Written as DNA, the CDR3 is TGTGCCAGGGCGGACAGGCCCTACGAGCAGTACTTC.